The clone carrying this T cell receptor beta chain showed up just a few times. Its antigen is currently unknown. In germline, CDR1 is LNHDA, CDR2 SQIVND (reference sequence). CDR3 length: 13 residues. V lost 3 bases and J 2 bases, leaving 7 bases between the germline ends. The data derive from a study of response to subunit inactivated influenza vaccine. TCRdb re-derived calls from the RT-PCR reads in MiXCR, one entry per CDR3 protein. Of over 150,000 distinct CDR3 sequences in the sample, approximately 15% were seen once. Points from the study as a whole: Authors suggested that a seasonal influenza vaccination recruits few new T cells each time.

Sequencing used CD8+ T cells sorted from PBMCs, obtained 5 days after vaccination. The chain has TRBV19 and TRBJ2-5; D possibly corresponds to TRBD1 (5 bases). This TCR came from a man over 45 who received an inactivated influenza vaccine. This CDR3 is CASSIRQQETQYF. In DNA form, the CDR3 reads TGTGCCAGTAGTATTCGACAGCAAGAGACCCAGTACTTC. The whole variable domain, filled in from reference TRBV19 and TRBJ2-5, reads DGGITQSPKYLFRKEGQNVTLSCEQNLNHDAMYWYRQDPGQGLRLIYYSQIVNDFQKGDIAEGYSVSREKKESFPLTVTSAQKNPTAFYLCASSIRQQETQYFGPGTRLLVL.